Below, 17 T cell receptor beta chains from the same sample are listed, as sequenced in a study of technical replicates of blood from several donors. Method: immunoSEQ multiplex PCR; TCRdb's copy keeps in-frame clones and lacks some. The table has about 80,000 clones, approximately 89% seen once; the top ten hold 0.41%. Material: T cells isolated from PBMCs. The origin of the receptors is a human donor in good health.

This clone came up once. This chain connects TRBV5-4 to TRBJ1-5; TRBD1 aligns across 9 bases. The CDR3 totals 12 residues. Germline-derived CDR1 and CDR2 are SGHNT and YYREEE (reference sequence). V shed 3 bases, J shed 12 bases, and the junction held 4 bases outside the gene matches. The CDR3 spells CASSSGQGIQHF. The CDR3 coding sequence is TGTGCCAGCAGCTCCGGACAGGGGATCCAGCATTTT.

The genes are TRBV4-3 and TRBJ1-3; unclear D gene. The V gene's germline CDR1 is LGHNA and CDR2 YSLEER. The CDR3 spans 15 residues. V lost 0 bases and J 0 bases, leaving 6 bases between the germline ends. CDR3 protein: CASSQDEDSGNTIYF. CDR3 bases: TGCGCCAGCAGCCAAGACGAGGACTCTGGAAACACCATATATTTT.

This chain's CDR3 is CASREDYEQYF. The CDR3 DNA is TGTGCCAGCAGAGAGGATTACGAGCAGTACTTC. The chain combines TRBV2 with TRBJ2-7; D unclear. CDR1 is SNHLY and CDR2 is FYNNEI in the germline V gene. CDR3 size: 11 residues. The ends were cut back, 6 bases at V and 4 bases at J, with 7 bases in the middle.

This chain connects TRBV19 to TRBJ2-2; 7 nucleotides match TRBD1. This CDR3 has 13 amino acids. The junction had 4 bases not matched to a gene; V was cut back by 10 bases and J by 2 bases. The V gene's germline CDR1 is LNHDA and CDR2 SQIVND (reference sequence). The CDR3 spells CATRQGNTGELFF. CDR3 bases: TGTGCCACCCGACAGGGAAACACCGGGGAGCTGTTTTTT.

The chain joins TRBV11-2 to TRBJ2-6; a weak D match, TRBD2 (5 bases). This CDR3 spans 15 amino acids. V was clipped by 8 bases and J by 4 bases, with 15 bases between them. CDR1 is SGHAT and CDR2 is FQNNGV in the germline V gene. CDR3 loop: CASPHWGDGANVLTF. As DNA, the CDR3 is TGTGCCAGCCCCCATTGGGGAGACGGGGCCAACGTCCTGACTTTC.

The chain employs TRBV14 and TRBJ2-7; possibly TRBD1 for D (6 bases). Trimming cost V 3 bases and J 2 bases, with 14 bases left between them. The CDR3 sequence is 15 residues long. The germline gives CDR1 SGHDN, CDR2 FVKESK. This CDR3 reads CASSQVDRRPYEQYF. The CDR3 nucleotides are TGTGCCAGCAGCCAGGTCGACAGGAGGCCCTACGAGCAGTACTTC.

The V call is TRBV27, the J call TRBJ2-1; a possible D gene is TRBD2 (6 bases). Trimming stripped 9 bases from V and 0 bases from J, with 24 bases between. The CDR3 sequence is 18 residues long. Germline assignment: CDR1 MNHEY and CDR2 SMNVEV (reference sequence). The CDR3 coding sequence is TGTGCCAGGGCCGGGACTGACTTATTTTCCTTCTCCTACAATGAGCAGTTCTTC. Residues: CARAGTDLFSFSYNEQFF.

The J gene is TRBJ2-2, the V gene TRBV9; 10 positions match TRBD2. Germline CDR1 and CDR2: SGDLS and YYNGEE. Unmatched junction bases numbered 10, after V lost 4 bases and J lost 4 bases. The CDR3 is 17 amino acids. The CDR3 bases are TGTGCCAGCAGCCCTCATATAGCGGGGGGAGGCACCGGGGAGCTGTTTTTT. Amino acids: CASSPHIAGGGTGELFF.

This chain joins TRBV28 and TRBJ2-5; 7 nucleotides align to TRBD2. This CDR3 has 14 amino acids. Looked up from germline, CDR1 is MDHEN and CDR2 is SYDVKM. After removal of 2 bases from V and 3 bases from J, the junction contained 3 bases not matched to a gene. CDR3 nucleotide sequence: TGTGCCAGCAGTTTAAGTGGGAGGGAAGAGACCCAGTACTTC. Protein: CASSLSGREETQYF.

The chain combines TRBV4-1 with TRBJ1-4, with 7 positions matching TRBD1. Germline values: CDR1 MGHRA, CDR2 YSYEKL. The length of the CDR3 is 13 residues. Trimming took 10 bases from V and 7 from J; bases not matched to a gene: 9. The CDR3 region is CATWDRRFEKLFF. CDR3 nucleotides: TGCGCCACCTGGGACAGAAGATTTGAAAAACTGTTTTTT.

The chain has TRBV7-9 and TRBJ2-1, with TRBD1 as a possible D gene (6 bases). V was trimmed by 5 bases and J by 3 bases, leaving 14 bases between them. CDR3 length equals 15 residues. Germline-derived CDR1 and CDR2 are SEHNR and FQNEAQ (reference sequence). CDR3 loop: CASSRGTTYYNEQFF. The CDR3 nucleotides read TGTGCCAGCAGCAGGGGGACCACTTACTACAATGAGCAGTTCTTC.

This chain joins TRBV5-1 and TRBJ2-1; 7 nucleotides line up with TRBD1. V shed 4 bases, J shed 3 bases, and the junction held 7 bases outside the gene matches. The CDR3 has 15 residues. CDR1 and CDR2 from the germline V gene are SGHRS and YFSETQ. The CDR3 coding sequence is TGCGCCAGCAGCCCGACAGGGAAAGGCTACAATGAGCAGTTCTTC. Its protein is CASSPTGKGYNEQFF.

This clone was recorded once. The chain links TRBV7-9 to TRBJ1-2, with D perhaps matching TRBD1 (6 bases). CDR3 length: 13 residues. With 6 bases removed from V and 5 bases from J, the gap between germline ends came to 13 bases. CDR1 and CDR2 from the germline V gene are SEHNR and FQNEAQ (reference sequence). CDR3: CASRAGQMYGYTF. The DNA for the CDR3 is TGTGCCAGCAGAGCAGGACAGATGTATGGCTACACCTTC.

This CDR3 reads CAWMIRHIAEETQYF. The CDR3, as DNA: TGTGCCTGGATGATTCGTCACATAGCCGAAGAGACCCAGTACTTC. This chain joins TRBV30 and TRBJ2-5, with no clear D. The CDR3 contains 15 residues. Germline-derived CDR1 and CDR2 are GTSNPN and SVGIG (reference sequence). The ends were cut back, 4 bases at V and 3 bases at J, with 18 bases in the middle. The full variable domain, rest sourced from reference TRBV30 and TRBJ2-5, is SQTIHQWPATLVQPVGSPLSLECTVEGTSNPNLYWYRQAAGRGLQLLFYSVGIGQISSEVPQNLSASRPQDRQFILSSKKLLLSDSGFYLCAWMIRHIAEETQYFGPGTRLLVL.

The table lists this clone with a count of one. This chain links TRBV5-1 with TRBJ2-7; TRBD2 matches at 9 bases. Germline CDR1 is SGHRS and CDR2 is YFSETQ. The CDR3 covers 14 residues. V shed 4 bases, J shed 4 bases, and the junction held 6 bases outside the gene matches. CDR3 region: CASSESGLAYEQYF. The CDR3 region has the DNA TGCGCCAGCAGCGAATCGGGACTAGCTTACGAGCAGTACTTC. The full variable domain, with the rest looked up from reference TRBV5-1 and TRBJ2-7, is KAGVTQTPRYLIKTRGQQVTLSCSPISGHRSVSWYQQTPGQGLQFLFEYFSETQRNKGNFPGRFSGRQFSNSRSEMNVSTLELGDSALYLCASSESGLAYEQYFGPGTRLTVT.

V usage is TRBV15 and J usage is TRBJ2-5; a weak D match, TRBD2 (6 bases). Trimming took off 4 bases at V and 1 base at J, with 13 bases between the two ends. CDR3 length equals 15 residues. Per germline, CDR1 LNHNV and CDR2 YYDKDF (reference sequence). CDR3 sequence: CATSTGGTGQETQYF. The CDR3 DNA follows: TGTGCCACCAGCACTGGAGGGACCGGCCAAGAGACCCAGTACTTC.

With respect to this clone: A read error may produce the germline difference seen at one junction end. The chain combines TRBV11-1 with TRBJ2-1; TRBD2 matches 8 bases. CDR1 is SGHAT, CDR2 FQDESV, per germline (reference sequence). The length of the CDR3 is 15 residues. CDR3 sequence: CASSPGTSNDNERFF. The DNA of the CDR3 is TGTGCCAGCAGCCCCGGGACTAGTAATGACAATGAGCGGTTCTTC.